These 6 T cell receptor beta chains were sequenced from one sample in a study of identical twins. TCRdb independently ran MiXCR on the 5' RACE reads; one entry per CDR3 protein. This table holds just under 550,000 distinct CDR3 sequences, roughly 15% found once. The data also belong to a second study, concerning yellow fever vaccine responses in identical twins.

The sample taken for sequencing was CD4+ T cells sorted from blood. The receptors were sampled from a woman aged 18-29 years in good health.

V is TRBV3-1 and J is TRBJ2-3, with no clear D. CDR3 length: 15 amino acids. V dropped 1 base and J dropped 3 bases, with 11 bases sitting between them. CDR1 is LGHDT, CDR2 YNNKEL, per germline (reference sequence). The CDR3 coding sequence is TGTGCCAGCAGCCAAGGGGGTAAGGGAACAGATACGCAGTATTTT. Residues: CASSQGGKGTDTQYF.

This clonotype has only a few counts. The CDR3 nucleotides read TGTGCCAGCAGTGCGACAAGCACAGATACGCAGTATTTT. This translates into CASSATSTDTQYF. The chain joins TRBV6-1 to TRBJ2-3; D gene ambiguous. The length of the CDR3 is 13 residues. The germline gives CDR1 MNHNS, CDR2 SASEGT. The V and J ends lost 4 bases and 0 bases respectively, with 5 bases between them.

This clonotype appeared many times. The gene calls are TRBV7-9 and TRBJ2-5, with 9 bases fitting TRBD1. CDR3 size: 15 residues. Per germline, CDR1 SEHNR and CDR2 FQNEAQ (reference sequence). The V gene end was trimmed by 5 bases and the J gene end by 5 bases; junction bases not matched to a gene: 9. The CDR3 coding sequence is TGTGCCAGCAGCCTGCCGATACAGGGGGCTGAGACCCAGTACTTC. It encodes CASSLPIQGAETQYF.

This clonotype showed up just a few times. The chain has TRBV10-3 and TRBJ2-5, with no clear D. Germline V gene data show CDR1 as ENHRY and CDR2 as SYGVKD. This CDR3 is built from 14 residues. V lost 6 bases and J 5 bases, leaving 16 bases between the germline ends. The CDR3 is CAIRLQIEEETQYF. The CDR3 nucleotides read TGTGCCATCAGGCTCCAAATAGAGGAGGAGACCCAGTACTTC.

This clonotype was seen only a few times. V and J are TRBV7-2 and TRBJ2-7, with 7 bases lining up with TRBD2. Germline trimming cut 5 bases from V and 3 bases from J; bases unmatched to any gene: 10. The CDR3 is made up of 15 amino acids. CDR1 is SGHTA, CDR2 FQGNSA, per germline. CDR3: CASSPVGGSGYEQYF. CDR3 sequence (DNA): TGTGCCAGCAGCCCGGTGGGAGGGTCGGGCTACGAGCAGTACTTC.

This clonotype turned up a few times. This sequence joins TRBV20-1 and TRBJ2-1, with 8 bases aligning to TRBD2. Germline lookup yields CDR1 DFQATT and CDR2 SNEGSKA (reference sequence). The CDR3 spans 14 residues. The V gene end was trimmed by 3 bases and the J gene end by 9 bases; junction bases not matched to a gene: 10. Here the CDR3 DNA reads TGCAGTGCTAGTAACCCGGGAGGGCCCACTGAGCAGTTCTTC. Translation: CSASNPGGPTEQFF.